The 8 T cell receptor beta chains given below trace back to one sample, sequenced in a study of shared clonotypes between healthy human individuals. Method: immunoSEQ multiplex PCR; TCRdb's copy keeps in-frame clones and lacks some. The data show roughly 500,000 clones, around 79% seen once. The sequencing input was PBMCs. The source of these receptors is a woman in her thirties or forties in good health. Some clones in this sample may be carry-over from other donors' samples.

This sequence joins TRBV6-1 and TRBJ2-3, with 8 bases lining up with TRBD2. The germline V gene has CDR1 MNHNS and CDR2 SASEGT. This CDR3 has 15 residues. V trimming: 6 bases; J trimming: 0 bases; junction bases outside the gene matches: 5. CDR3 bases: TGTGCCAGCAGGTTTCTAGCGGGCAGCACAGATACGCAGTATTTT. It encodes CASRFLAGSTDTQYF.

This clone was observed a few times. The CDR3 coding sequence is TGTGCCTGGAGCATTGGACGCAATCAGCCCCAGCATTTT. This codes for CAWSIGRNQPQHF. V gene TRBV30 combines with J gene TRBJ1-5; the D is unclear. Trimming stripped 3 bases from V and 2 bases from J, with 8 bases between. This CDR3 is built from 13 residues. The V gene's germline CDR1 is GTSNPN and CDR2 SVGIG (reference sequence). Looking up the rest from reference TRBV30 and TRBJ1-5 gives the full variable domain: SQTIHQWPATLVQPVGSPLSLECTVEGTSNPNLYWYRQAAGRGLQLLFYSVGIGQISSEVPQNLSASRPQDRQFILSSKKLLLSDSGFYLCAWSIGRNQPQHFGDGTRLSIL.

The chain has TRBV15 and TRBJ2-5, with 9 bases fitting TRBD1. V gave up 2 bases and J gave up 5 bases; unmatched junction bases: 9. Germline V lookup: CDR1 LNHNV, CDR2 YYDKDF (reference sequence). The CDR3 contains 16 residues. Written as DNA, the CDR3 is TGTGCCACCAGCAGAAATATAGGACAGGGGTTGGAGACCCAGTACTTC. Its protein is CATSRNIGQGLETQYF.

The genes are TRBV27 and TRBJ2-1, with a weak D call TRBD1 (6 bases). CDR1 is MNHEY, CDR2 SMNVEV, per germline (reference sequence). Trimming cost V 3 bases and J 1 base, with 10 bases left between them. The CDR3 extends over 15 amino acids. The CDR3, as DNA: TGTGCCAGCAGTTTCCAGGGGAATTCCTACAATGAGCAGTTCTTC. Translating gives CASSFQGNSYNEQFF.

V gene TRBV11-2 combines with J gene TRBJ2-7; tentatively, D is TRBD1 (5 bases). This CDR3 spans 14 amino acids. Looked up from germline, CDR1 is SGHAT and CDR2 is FQNNGV. V lost 5 bases, J lost 0 bases, and 11 bases lay in between. CDR3 nucleotide sequence: TGTGCCAGCAGCGGATGGGGCGTCTCCTACGAGCAGTACTTC. It specifies CASSGWGVSYEQYF.

The chain joins TRBV5-8 to TRBJ2-1; D not certain. The V and J ends lost 2 bases and 2 bases respectively, with 11 bases between them. CDR3 length: 15 residues. Germline loops: CDR1 SGHTS, CDR2 YDEGEE. The CDR3: CASSLVPEAYNEQFF. Here the CDR3 DNA reads TGTGCCAGCAGCTTAGTTCCAGAGGCCTACAATGAGCAGTTCTTC.

With regard to this clone: An end of the junction does not agree with germline; a read error may underlie this. Other DNA sequences from this sample encode an identical CDR3 as well. The chain has TRBV30 and TRBJ2-5; tentatively, D is TRBD2 (6 bases). The CDR3 extends over 14 amino acids. CDR1 GTSNPN and CDR2 SVGIG come from the germline V gene (reference sequence). CDR3 nucleotides: TGCGCCTGGAGTGTAGTGGGTAGCGGAGAGACCCAGTACTTC. Translating it yields CAWSVVGSGETQYF.

The chain has TRBV30 and TRBJ2-7, with D possibly being TRBD2 (5 bases). Trimming pared 0 bases from V and 0 bases from J, leaving 18 bases between. Germline V CDR1 and CDR2: GTSNPN, SVGIG (reference sequence). The CDR3 covers 17 residues. The CDR3 DNA reads TGTGCCTGGAGTGTAGTCTTCGACTACCTCAGCTCCTACGAGCAGTACTTC. Its protein is CAWSVVFDYLSSYEQYF. The complete variable domain, with remaining parts taken from reference TRBV30 and TRBJ2-7, reads SQTIHQWPATLVQPVGSPLSLECTVEGTSNPNLYWYRQAAGRGLQLLFYSVGIGQISSEVPQNLSASRPQDRQFILSSKKLLLSDSGFYLCAWSVVFDYLSSYEQYFGPGTRLTVT.